This T cell receptor beta chain was profiled in a study of T cell clones after liver transplantation. TCRdb keeps only in-frame clones here, not all; method: immunoSEQ multiplex PCR. The table records roughly 65,000 clones, 80% to 95% of them present only once. Source: CD4+ T cells from blood, taken roughly 25 months after liver transplant. The sequence derives from a human patient who received a liver transplant. Some T cells may be graft donor cells.

In DNA, the CDR3 is TGTGCCAGCAGCACGAAAGAGTCCTCTGGAAACACCATATATTTT. Protein sequence: CASSTKESSGNTIYF. The V call is TRBV5-4, the J call TRBJ1-3; no clear D gene. Trimming cost V 4 bases and J 0 bases, with 11 bases left between them. The CDR3 is 15 residues long. Germline assignment: CDR1 SGHNT and CDR2 YYREEE (reference sequence). Looking up the rest from reference TRBV5-4 and TRBJ1-3 gives the full variable domain: ETGVTQSPTHLIKTRGQQVTLRCSSQSGHNTVSWYQQALGQGPQFIFQYYREEENGRGNFPPRFSGLQFPNYSSELNVNALELDDSALYLCASSTKESSGNTIYFGEGSWLTVV.